Listed below are T cell receptor beta chains from one sample, sequenced in a study of shared clonotypes between healthy human individuals. TCRdb keeps only in-frame clones here, not all; method: immunoSEQ multiplex PCR. Of some 500,000 clones detected, more than 95% appear once; the ten largest clones hold about 0.067%. Material: naive CD4+ T cells sorted from blood. These receptors came from a woman younger than 45 in good health. CDR3s include the opening cysteine and the closing phenylalanine or tryptophan. The order of the fields is J gene, D gene, clone size, V gene, CDR3 protein, CDR3 DNA. The D gene is left open where the match is weak. Part of the rows lack a size; the others show once, few, many or a class for expanded clones.

j_gene: TRBJ2-7; d_gene: -; abundance: -; v_gene: TRBV6-5; CDR3aa: CASQRVYEQYF; CDR3nt: TGTGCCAGCCAGAGGGTCTACGAGCAGTACTTC
j_gene: TRBJ1-1; d_gene: -; abundance: -; v_gene: TRBV5-1; CDR3aa: CASSLAGHGNTEAFF; CDR3nt: TGCGCCAGCAGCTTGGCGGGACACGGGAACACTGAAGCTTTCTTT
j_gene: TRBJ2-7; d_gene: -; abundance: -; v_gene: TRBV28; CDR3aa: CASSLPPGLAYEQYF; CDR3nt: TGTGCCAGCAGTTTACCCCCGGGACTGGCCTACGAGCAGTACTTC
j_gene: TRBJ1-6; d_gene: -; abundance: -; v_gene: TRBV10-3; CDR3aa: CAIRNPAGLNSPLHF; CDR3nt: TGTGCCATCAGGAACCCGGCAGGGTTGAATTCACCCCTCCACTTT
j_gene: TRBJ2-1; d_gene: -; abundance: -; v_gene: TRBV7-3; CDR3aa: CASSLDYPNEQFF; CDR3nt: TGTGCCAGCAGCTTAGACTATCCCAATGAGCAGTTCTTC
j_gene: TRBJ2-7; d_gene: -; abundance: -; v_gene: TRBV11-2; CDR3aa: CASSLDLTRSDEQYF; CDR3nt: TGTGCCAGCAGCTTAGATCTGACTAGGAGCGACGAGCAGTACTTC
j_gene: TRBJ1-4; d_gene: -; abundance: -; v_gene: TRBV27; CDR3aa: CASSSTRLYNEKLFF; CDR3nt: TGTGCCAGCAGTTCGACCCGACTTTATAATGAAAAACTGTTTTTT
j_gene: TRBJ2-1; d_gene: TRBD1; abundance: -; v_gene: TRBV10-1; CDR3aa: CASSDGTGVHEQFF; CDR3nt: TGCGCCAGCAGTGACGGGACAGGGGTGCATGAGCAGTTCTTC
j_gene: TRBJ2-7; d_gene: -; abundance: -; v_gene: TRBV10-3; CDR3aa: CAISAEGKRGHSYEQYF; CDR3nt: TGTGCCATCAGTGCTGAGGGTAAGCGGGGACACTCCTACGAGCAGTACTTC
j_gene: TRBJ2-7; d_gene: -; abundance: -; v_gene: TRBV11-1; CDR3aa: CASSLWRSEAYEQYF; CDR3nt: TGTGCCAGCAGCTTATGGCGCTCGGAGGCCTACGAGCAGTACTTC
j_gene: TRBJ2-7; d_gene: -; abundance: -; v_gene: TRBV28; CDR3aa: CASSLRSGSYSEQYF; CDR3nt: TGTGCCAGCAGTTTAAGGTCTGGGAGTTACAGCGAGCAGTACTTC
j_gene: TRBJ2-1; d_gene: -; abundance: once; v_gene: TRBV29-1; CDR3aa: CSVTAKLVNRGNEQFF; CDR3nt: TGCAGCGTTACAGCCAAACTAGTTAACCGCGGGAATGAGCAGTTCTTC
j_gene: TRBJ2-1; d_gene: -; abundance: once; v_gene: TRBV6-4; CDR3aa: CASSDVAKSYNEQFF; CDR3nt: TGTGCCAGCAGTGACGTGGCGAAATCCTACAATGAGCAGTTCTTC
j_gene: TRBJ2-7; d_gene: -; abundance: -; v_gene: TRBV6-1; CDR3aa: CASSGRDAFLSYEQYF; CDR3nt: TGTGCCAGCAGTGGCCGGGACGCTTTTCTTTCCTACGAGCAGTACTTC
j_gene: TRBJ1-1; d_gene: TRBD1; abundance: -; v_gene: TRBV19; CDR3aa: CASSMGRGVLMNTEAFF; CDR3nt: TGTGCCAGTAGTATGGGCAGGGGGGTTTTGATGAACACTGAAGCTTTCTTT
j_gene: TRBJ1-5; d_gene: -; abundance: -; v_gene: TRBV5-1; CDR3aa: CASSLYGEINQPQHF; CDR3nt: TGCGCCAGCAGCTTGTATGGGGAGATCAATCAGCCCCAGCATTTT
j_gene: TRBJ2-7; d_gene: -; abundance: -; v_gene: TRBV6-5; CDR3aa: CASSFGPPKESYEQYF; CDR3nt: TGTGCCAGCAGTTTCGGACCTCCCAAGGAGTCCTACGAGCAGTACTTC
j_gene: TRBJ2-7; d_gene: TRBD2; abundance: -; v_gene: TRBV28; CDR3aa: CASSFAGEAEQYF; CDR3nt: TGTGCCAGCAGTTTCGCGGGAGAGGCCGAGCAGTACTTC
j_gene: TRBJ2-1; d_gene: -; abundance: -; v_gene: TRBV19; CDR3aa: CASSPGVHSYNEQFF; CDR3nt: TGTGCCAGCAGTCCCGGGGTCCACTCCTACAATGAGCAGTTCTTC
j_gene: TRBJ2-1; d_gene: -; abundance: -; v_gene: TRBV2; CDR3aa: CASSGYSPGEQFF; CDR3nt: TGTGCCAGCAGTGGTTATAGTCCGGGGGAGCAGTTCTTC
j_gene: TRBJ1-4; d_gene: -; abundance: once; v_gene: TRBV19; CDR3aa: CASSPGTLPNEKLFF; CDR3nt: TGTGCCAGTAGTCCCGGGACCTTACCGAATGAAAAACTGTTTTTT
j_gene: TRBJ2-7; d_gene: TRBD2; abundance: -; v_gene: TRBV19; CDR3aa: CASSLGYLAGGVSYEQYF; CDR3nt: TGTGCCAGTAGTCTTGGATACCTAGCGGGAGGTGTCTCCTACGAGCAGTACTTC
j_gene: TRBJ2-1; d_gene: TRBD2; abundance: -; v_gene: TRBV28; CDR3aa: CASSGSGRVNEQFF; CDR3nt: TGTGCCAGCAGCGGAAGCGGGAGGGTCAATGAGCAGTTCTTC
j_gene: TRBJ2-3; d_gene: -; abundance: -; v_gene: TRBV5-1; CDR3aa: CASSPGPATHTDTQYF; CDR3nt: TGCGCCAGCAGCCCGGGACCGGCCACACACACAGATACGCAGTATTTT
j_gene: TRBJ1-2; d_gene: TRBD1; abundance: -; v_gene: TRBV18; CDR3aa: CASSPLPGQGQSNYGYTF; CDR3nt: TGTGCCAGCTCACCCCTACCCGGACAGGGACAAAGCAACTATGGCTACACCTTC
j_gene: TRBJ2-5; d_gene: TRBD2; abundance: -; v_gene: TRBV29-1; CDR3aa: CSVAPGREQETQYF; CDR3nt: TGCAGCGTCGCCCCCGGGAGGGAACAAGAGACCCAGTACTTC
j_gene: TRBJ2-5; d_gene: -; abundance: -; v_gene: TRBV5-1; CDR3aa: CASSFVSGWGAQETQYF; CDR3nt: TGCGCCAGCAGCTTCGTGTCGGGGTGGGGGGCGCAAGAGACCCAGTACTTC
j_gene: TRBJ1-4; d_gene: -; abundance: -; v_gene: TRBV27; CDR3aa: CASSFGWGGEKLFF; CDR3nt: TGTGCCAGCAGTTTTGGCTGGGGTGGTGAAAAACTGTTTTTT
j_gene: TRBJ2-7; d_gene: TRBD2; abundance: -; v_gene: TRBV7-9; CDR3aa: CASSLGLEGLGYYEQYF; CDR3nt: TGTGCCAGCAGCTTAGGGCTAGAGGGACTAGGGTATTACGAGCAGTACTTC
j_gene: TRBJ1-4; d_gene: -; abundance: -; v_gene: TRBV25-1; CDR3aa: CASSDVVGDGKLFF; CDR3nt: TGTGCCAGCAGTGACGTGGTGGGTGATGGGAAACTGTTTTTT
j_gene: TRBJ2-2; d_gene: -; abundance: -; v_gene: TRBV2; CDR3aa: CASSDRDLWGTGELFF; CDR3nt: TGTGCCAGCAGTGACCGGGACCTCTGGGGGACCGGGGAGCTGTTTTTT
j_gene: TRBJ2-2; d_gene: -; abundance: -; v_gene: TRBV27; CDR3aa: CASSLSVSYQVTGELFF; CDR3nt: TGTGCCAGCAGTTTATCAGTGTCATATCAGGTCACCGGGGAGCTGTTTTTT
j_gene: TRBJ2-7; d_gene: TRBD2; abundance: -; v_gene: TRBV5-1; CDR3aa: CASSSLRTSGVIYEQYF; CDR3nt: TGCGCCAGCAGCTCCCTCAGGACTAGCGGGGTGATCTACGAGCAGTACTTC
j_gene: TRBJ2-7; d_gene: TRBD2; abundance: -; v_gene: TRBV29-1; CDR3aa: CSVEDASGRAHEQYF; CDR3nt: TGCAGCGTTGAAGATGCTAGCGGGAGGGCCCACGAGCAGTACTTC
j_gene: TRBJ2-7; d_gene: -; abundance: -; v_gene: TRBV27; CDR3aa: CASSSIYEQYF; CDR3nt: TGTGCCAGCAGTTCCATCTACGAGCAGTACTTC
j_gene: TRBJ1-1; d_gene: -; abundance: -; v_gene: TRBV6-5; CDR3aa: CASSYSRDRGTEAFF; CDR3nt: TGTGCCAGCAGTTACTCGAGAGATAGAGGCACTGAAGCTTTCTTT
j_gene: TRBJ1-1; d_gene: -; abundance: -; v_gene: TRBV2; CDR3aa: CASSEDSQVNTEAFF; CDR3nt: TGTGCCAGCAGTGAGGACAGTCAGGTCAACACTGAAGCTTTCTTT
j_gene: TRBJ1-1; d_gene: -; abundance: -; v_gene: TRBV5-6; CDR3aa: CASSLLGFNTEAFF; CDR3nt: TGTGCCAGCAGCTTGTTGGGGTTTAACACTGAAGCTTTCTTT
j_gene: TRBJ1-3; d_gene: -; abundance: -; v_gene: TRBV5-5; CDR3aa: CASSPGGTVSGNTIYF; CDR3nt: TGTGCCAGCAGCCCTGGCGGCACAGTCTCTGGAAACACCATATATTTT
j_gene: TRBJ2-1; d_gene: TRBD2; abundance: -; v_gene: TRBV7-3; CDR3aa: CASSLISGSINEQFF; CDR3nt: TGTGCCAGCAGCTTAATTAGCGGGAGTATAAATGAGCAGTTCTTC
j_gene: TRBJ1-4; d_gene: -; abundance: -; v_gene: TRBV18; CDR3aa: CASSPSTGTGLNEKLFF; CDR3nt: TGTGCCAGCTCACCCTCAACAGGGACGGGCTTAAATGAAAAACTGTTTTTT
j_gene: TRBJ2-7; d_gene: -; abundance: once; v_gene: TRBV6-6; CDR3aa: CASRQTEQGNEQYF; CDR3nt: TGTGCCAGCAGACAAACGGAGCAGGGGAACGAGCAGTACTTC
j_gene: TRBJ1-1; d_gene: -; abundance: -; v_gene: TRBV28; CDR3aa: CASSLDQGPHILDTEAFF; CDR3nt: TGTGCCAGCAGTCTGGACCAGGGGCCACACATACTCGACACTGAAGCTTTCTTT
j_gene: TRBJ2-5; d_gene: -; abundance: once; v_gene: TRBV28; CDR3aa: CASSLSAETQYF; CDR3nt: TGTGCCAGCAGTTTATCGGCAGAGACCCAGTACTTC
j_gene: TRBJ2-1; d_gene: -; abundance: -; v_gene: TRBV4-1; CDR3aa: CASSQGESSYNEQFF; CDR3nt: TGCGCCAGCAGCCAAGGGGAGAGTTCCTACAATGAGCAGTTCTTC
j_gene: TRBJ1-5; d_gene: TRBD1; abundance: -; v_gene: TRBV5-5; CDR3aa: CASSSAGQGDQPQHF; CDR3nt: TGTGCCAGCAGCTCCGCGGGACAGGGAGACCAGCCCCAGCATTTT